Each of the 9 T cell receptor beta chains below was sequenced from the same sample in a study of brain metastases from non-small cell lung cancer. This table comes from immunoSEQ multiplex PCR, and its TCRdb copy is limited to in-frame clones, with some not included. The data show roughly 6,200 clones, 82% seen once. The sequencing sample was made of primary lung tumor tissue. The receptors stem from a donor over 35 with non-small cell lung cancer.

The CDR3 loop is CASSLRRVSGEQYF. DNA of the CDR3: TGTGCCAGCAGTTTAAGGAGGGTTTCGGGGGAGCAGTACTTC. V and J are TRBV28 and TRBJ2-7, with D perhaps TRBD2 (6 bases). Germline CDR1 is MDHEN and CDR2 is SYDVKM. This CDR3 has 14 residues. The V gene lost 2 bases and the J gene lost 7 bases, with 15 bases spanning the gap.

As DNA, the CDR3 is TGTGCCAGCAGTTGGGACAGGGTCGATGGCTACACCTTC. Translation gives CASSWDRVDGYTF. The chain carries TRBV6-7 and TRBJ1-2; 9 positions agree with TRBD1. TRBV6-7 has ORF status, its function being uncertain. CDR3 length: 13 amino acids. J lost 6 bases, V lost 4 bases, and 3 bases had no gene match.

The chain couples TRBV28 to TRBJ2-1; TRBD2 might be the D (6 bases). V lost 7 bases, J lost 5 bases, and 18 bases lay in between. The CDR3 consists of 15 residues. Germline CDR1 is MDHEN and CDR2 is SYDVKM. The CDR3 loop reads CASKTYRASDNEQFF. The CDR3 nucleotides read TGTGCCAGCAAGACCTATAGGGCTAGCGACAATGAGCAGTTCTTC.

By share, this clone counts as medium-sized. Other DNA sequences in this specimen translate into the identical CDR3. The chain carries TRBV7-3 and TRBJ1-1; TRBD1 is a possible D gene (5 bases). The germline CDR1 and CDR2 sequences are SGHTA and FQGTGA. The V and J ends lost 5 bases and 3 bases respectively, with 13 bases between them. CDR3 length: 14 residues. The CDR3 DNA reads TGTGCCAGCAGCCCGCAGGGAAGGCACACTGAAGCTTTCTTT. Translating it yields CASSPQGRHTEAFF.

In DNA, the CDR3 is TGTGCCAGTAGTATCGGCAGGGGAAGGCAAGAGACCCAGTACTTC. Translating gives CASSIGRGRQETQYF. V is TRBV19 and J is TRBJ2-5; possibly TRBD1 for D (6 bases). The CDR3 consists of 15 residues. CDR1 LNHDA and CDR2 SQIVND come from the germline V gene (reference sequence). The V and J ends lost 3 bases and 2 bases respectively, with 13 bases between them.

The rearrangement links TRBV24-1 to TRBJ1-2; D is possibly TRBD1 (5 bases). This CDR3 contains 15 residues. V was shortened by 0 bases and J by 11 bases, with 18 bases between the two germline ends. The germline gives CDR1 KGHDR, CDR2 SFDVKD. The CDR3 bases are TGTGCCACCAGTGATTTGCCAGGGCCTATCGGTGGTTACACCTTC. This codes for CATSDLPGPIGGYTF.

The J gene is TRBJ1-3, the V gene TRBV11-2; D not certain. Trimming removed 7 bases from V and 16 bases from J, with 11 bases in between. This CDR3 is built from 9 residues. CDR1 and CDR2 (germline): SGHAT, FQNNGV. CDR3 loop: CASTVTDYF. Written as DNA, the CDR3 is TGTGCCAGCACCGTGACGGATTATTTT.

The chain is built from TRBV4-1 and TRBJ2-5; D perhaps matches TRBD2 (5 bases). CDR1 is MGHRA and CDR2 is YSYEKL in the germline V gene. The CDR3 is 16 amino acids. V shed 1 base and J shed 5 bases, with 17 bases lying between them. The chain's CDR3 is CASSQGGLAYGETQYF. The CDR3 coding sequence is TGCGCCAGCAGCCAAGGGGGTCTAGCCTACGGGGAGACCCAGTACTTC.

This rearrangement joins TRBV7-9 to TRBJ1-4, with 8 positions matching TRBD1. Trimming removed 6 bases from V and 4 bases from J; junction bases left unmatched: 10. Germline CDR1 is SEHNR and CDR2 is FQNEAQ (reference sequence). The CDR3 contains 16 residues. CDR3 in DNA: TGTGCCAGCAGTTCAAACAGGGGGAATAGTAATGAAAAACTGTTTTTT. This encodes CASSSNRGNSNEKLFF. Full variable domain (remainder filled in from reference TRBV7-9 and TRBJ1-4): DTGVSQNPRHKITKRGQNVTFRCDPISEHNRLYWYRQTLGQGPEFLTYFQNEAQLEKSRLLSDRFSAERPKGSFSTLEIQRTEQGDSAMYLCASSSNRGNSNEKLFFGSGTQLSVL.